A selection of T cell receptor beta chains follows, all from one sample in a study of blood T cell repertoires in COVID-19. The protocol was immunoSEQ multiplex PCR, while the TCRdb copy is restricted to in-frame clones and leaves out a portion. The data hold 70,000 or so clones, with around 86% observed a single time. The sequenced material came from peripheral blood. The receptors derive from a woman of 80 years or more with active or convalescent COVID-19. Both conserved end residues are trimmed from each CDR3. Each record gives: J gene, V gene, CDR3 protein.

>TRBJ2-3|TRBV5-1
ASSSWLSVTQY
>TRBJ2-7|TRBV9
ASNRGGYEQY
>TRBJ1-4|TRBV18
ASSPETGHSTNEKLF
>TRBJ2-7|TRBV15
ATSRLTARDEQY
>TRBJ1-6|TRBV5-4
ASSLSGGRQNSPLH
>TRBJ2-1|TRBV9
ASSKAPQDEQF
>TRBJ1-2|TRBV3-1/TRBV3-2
ASSQRRESGGYT
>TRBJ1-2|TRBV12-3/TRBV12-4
ASSLRGPNGYT
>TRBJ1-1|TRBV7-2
ASSLGQGSTEAF
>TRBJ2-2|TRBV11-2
ASSRQGASGELF
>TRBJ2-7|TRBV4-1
ASSQLPRSGTRTYEQY
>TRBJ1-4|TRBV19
ASSTGDREKLF
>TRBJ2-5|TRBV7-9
ASSPRFGGVTETQY
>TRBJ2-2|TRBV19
ASSTVAGGHTLQATGELF
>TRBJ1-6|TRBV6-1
ASSDGRVGGHSPLH
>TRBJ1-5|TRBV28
ASTSAGGLQPQH
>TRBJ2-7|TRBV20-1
SASEQSYEQY
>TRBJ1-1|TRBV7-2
ASSQNIHGQTYTEAF
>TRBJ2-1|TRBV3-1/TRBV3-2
ASTPKRTAYNEQF
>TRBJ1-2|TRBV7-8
ASSLAPDTGAGYT
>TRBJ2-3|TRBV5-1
ASSLAEVTDTQY
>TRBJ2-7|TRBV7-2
ASSLSLLPYEQY
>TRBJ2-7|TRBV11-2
ASSFTGADRNEQY
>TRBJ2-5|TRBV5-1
ASSPRVVAGGQETQY
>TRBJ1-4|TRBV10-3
ATQGTEKLF
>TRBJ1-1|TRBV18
ASSPQLNTEAF